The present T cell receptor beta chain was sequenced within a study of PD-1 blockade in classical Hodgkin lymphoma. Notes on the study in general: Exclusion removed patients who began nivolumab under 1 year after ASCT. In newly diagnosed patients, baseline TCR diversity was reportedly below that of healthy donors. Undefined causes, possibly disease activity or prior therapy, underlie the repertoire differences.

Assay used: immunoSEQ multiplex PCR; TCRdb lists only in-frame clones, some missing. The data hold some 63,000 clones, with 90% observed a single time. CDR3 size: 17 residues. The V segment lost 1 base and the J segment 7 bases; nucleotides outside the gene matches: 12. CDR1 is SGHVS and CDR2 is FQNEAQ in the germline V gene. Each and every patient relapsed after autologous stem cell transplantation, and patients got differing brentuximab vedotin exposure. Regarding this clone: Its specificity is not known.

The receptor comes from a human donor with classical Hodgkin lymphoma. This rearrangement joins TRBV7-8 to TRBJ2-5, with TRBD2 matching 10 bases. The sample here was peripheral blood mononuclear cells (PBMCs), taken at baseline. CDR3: CASSLDKLAGKFGTQYF. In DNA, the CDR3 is TGTGCCAGCAGCTTAGATAAACTAGCGGGGAAGTTCGGGACCCAGTACTTC. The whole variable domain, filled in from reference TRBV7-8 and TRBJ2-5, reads GAGVSQSPRYKVAKRGQDVALRCDPISGHVSLFWYQQALGQGPEFLTYFQNEAQLDKSGLPSDRFFAERPEGSVSTLKIQRTQQEDSAVYLCASSLDKLAGKFGTQYFGPGTRLLVL.